Sequencing of this T cell receptor (beta chain) was carried out in a study of beta chain features in type 1 diabetes. Study-wide results and caveats: Across all four CD4+ subsets, people with type 1 diabetes showed modestly shorter TCRB CDR3s.

This clone came up a few times. Its antigen is undetermined. Expressed TCRB transcripts were sequenced because the entire RNA isolate underwent reverse transcription. TCRdb's copy holds only in-frame clones and misses some; the assay was immunoSEQ multiplex PCR. The sample has hundreds of thousands of clones; 14% are singletons. The TCR originated in a man between 25 and 39 years old with type 1 diabetes. Sequencing was performed on naive CD4+ T cells from blood.

The CDR3 loop is CASSRIRQSYQETQYF. In nucleotides, the CDR3 is TGTGCCAGCAGTCGGATCCGACAGTCGTACCAAGAGACCCAGTACTTC. J is TRBJ2-5 and V is TRBV28, with D possibly TRBD1 on 5 matching bases. Looked up from germline, CDR1 is MDHEN and CDR2 is SYDVKM. V was clipped by 5 bases and J by 0 bases, with 16 bases between them. CDR3 length equals 16 residues.